These 24 T cell receptor beta chains were all obtained from the same sample, sequenced in a study of T cell responses to AZD1222 COVID-19 vaccine. Data came from immunoSEQ multiplex PCR; TCRdb stores just in-frame clones and leaves some out. The sample holds approximately 110,000 clones; 70% to 90% are singletons and the top ten take 7.7%. The source was peripheral blood, collected on day 0 of AZD1222 vaccination. The receptors originated from an adult in good health.

The genes are TRBV3-1 (or the pseudogene TRBV3-2) and TRBJ1-4; no clear D. Germline assignment: CDR1 LGHDT and CDR2 YNNKEL (reference sequence). Trimming pared 4 bases from V and 10 bases from J, leaving 7 bases between. This CDR3 is 11 amino acids long. CDR3 nucleotide sequence: TGTGCCAGCAGCCGGGGAGGAAAACTGTTTTTT. It specifies CASSRGGKLFF.

The CDR3 spells CASSLRLTGDSPLHF. The CDR3 coding sequence is TGTGCCAGCAGTTTAAGATTAACAGGGGATTCACCCCTCCACTTT. The V call is TRBV27, the J call TRBJ1-6; 7 bases are a match to TRBD1. With 2 bases clipped from V and 8 bases from J, the junction kept 6 bases outside the gene matches. The CDR3 covers 15 residues. Germline CDR1 reads MNHEY; CDR2 reads SMNVEV (reference sequence).

The V and J genes are TRBV18 and TRBJ2-7; TRBD1 might be the D (5 bases). The CDR3 has 14 amino acids. Germline lookup yields CDR1 KGHSH and CDR2 LQKENI. V was clipped by 4 bases and J by 0 bases, with 10 bases between them. CDR3 DNA: TGTGCCAGCTCACTCGCAGGGATCTCCTACGAGCAGTACTTC. Translating gives CASSLAGISYEQYF.

This chain joins TRBV7-6 and TRBJ2-7; 8 nucleotides agree with TRBD2. V dropped 0 bases and J dropped 3; count of bases not matched to a gene: 7. CDR1 SGHVS and CDR2 FNYEAQ come from the germline V gene. This CDR3 has 16 residues. Here the CDR3 reads CASSLAPELADYEQYF. The CDR3 DNA reads as TGTGCCAGCAGCTTAGCGCCGGAACTAGCGGACTACGAGCAGTACTTC.

V is TRBV28 and J is TRBJ1-2, with 9 bases identical to TRBD1. V gave up 5 bases and J gave up 1 base; unmatched junction bases: 8. The CDR3 runs 16 residues. The germline CDR1 and CDR2 sequences are MDHEN and SYDVKM. CDR3 coding DNA: TGTGCCAGCAGTCAGGGACAGGGAGCTTATAACTATGGCTACACCTTC. Encoded protein: CASSQGQGAYNYGYTF.

This chain joins TRBV27 and TRBJ2-6, with no clear D. Looked up from germline, CDR1 is MNHEY and CDR2 is SMNVEV (reference sequence). Trimming left V 6 bases short and J 1 base short, with 10 bases between. This CDR3 contains 15 residues. The CDR3 loop is CASSSDGSGANVLTF. The CDR3 nucleotides read TGTGCCAGCAGCTCCGACGGGTCTGGGGCCAACGTCCTGACTTTC.

V usage is TRBV9 and J usage is TRBJ2-1, with D perhaps TRBD1 (6 bases). Trimming cost V 0 bases and J 9 bases, with 13 bases left between them. Germline CDR1 reads SGDLS; CDR2 reads YYNGEE. The CDR3 has 14 residues. The CDR3, as DNA: TGTGCCAGCAGCGTAGCGGGTACAGGGCGTGAGCAGTTCTTC. This encodes CASSVAGTGREQFF.

CDR3: CASTRDRGETQYF. The CDR3 DNA follows: TGTGCCAGTACCCGGGACAGGGGAGAGACCCAGTACTTC. The chain carries TRBV19 and TRBJ2-5; 10 nucleotides line up with TRBD1. The J segment lost 4 bases and the V segment lost 7 bases, leaving 3 bases of the junction unmatched. Germline-derived CDR1 and CDR2 are LNHDA and SQIVND (reference sequence). The CDR3 runs to 13 residues.

This clone was seen a handful of times. The chain joins TRBV2 to TRBJ1-5, with D unresolved. This CDR3 has 14 residues. Germline V lookup: CDR1 SNHLY, CDR2 FYNNEI. Trimming cost V 7 bases and J 0 bases, with 10 bases left between them. The CDR3 coding sequence is TGTGCCAGCAAGAGGTCTTATAGCAATCAGCCCCAGCATTTT. Translated: CASKRSYSNQPQHF.

In the case of this clone: Other DNA sequences of this sample code for an identical CDR3. The chain employs TRBV27 and TRBJ2-2; D might be TRBD2 (6 bases). Trimming pared 2 bases from V and 2 bases from J, leaving 12 bases between. Germline V gene sequence: CDR1 MNHEY, CDR2 SMNVEV (reference sequence). The CDR3 is made up of 16 amino acids. The CDR3: CASSLIGTLNTGELFF. CDR3 coding DNA: TGTGCCAGCAGTTTAATCGGGACTCTTAACACCGGGGAGCTGTTTTTT.

Here the CDR3 DNA reads TGTGCCAGCAGCTTTGGATCCGGGACAGCCGCTAACTATGGCTACACCTTC. As protein: CASSFGSGTAANYGYTF. V is TRBV5-6 and J is TRBJ1-2; 7 nucleotides agree with TRBD1. The CDR3 has 17 amino acids. CDR1 is SGHDT, CDR2 YYEEEE, per germline. The V and J ends lost 2 bases and 0 bases, in that order; junction bases with no gene match: 10.

The chain links TRBV18 to TRBJ1-1, with no clear D. Trimming removed 3 bases at V and 8 bases at J, with 10 bases between. Germline assignment: CDR1 KGHSH and CDR2 LQKENI. The CDR3 has 12 residues. CDR3 residues: CASSPDSGEAFF. In nucleotides, the CDR3 is TGTGCCAGCTCACCGGATTCGGGGGAAGCTTTCTTT.

CDR3 bases: TGTGCCTGGATGTCGGGGGGAACGAACACCGGGGAGCTGTTTTTT. Residues: CAWMSGGTNTGELFF. The gene calls are TRBV30 and TRBJ2-2; TRBD2 matches 7 bases. The CDR3 loop spans 15 amino acids. CDR1 GTSNPN and CDR2 SVGIG come from the germline V gene (reference sequence). V trimming: 4 bases; J trimming: 0 bases; junction bases outside the gene matches: 5.

The chain recombines TRBV6-5 with TRBJ2-3, with D possibly matching TRBD2 (6 bases). The ends were cut back, 7 bases at V and 5 bases at J, with 13 bases in the middle. Germline values: CDR1 MNHEY, CDR2 SVGAGI. The CDR3 is 13 residues long. CDR3 protein: CASTGRGGDTQYF. The CDR3 bases are TGTGCCAGCACCGGGAGAGGTGGAGATACGCAGTATTTT.

This CDR3 is CSVGVGGLDGYTF. In DNA, the CDR3 is TGCAGCGTTGGAGTAGGGGGCCTGGACGGCTACACCTTC. The chain is built from TRBV29-1 and TRBJ1-2, with TRBD1 identical over 7 bases. The CDR3 loop spans 13 amino acids. V gave up 4 bases and J gave up 8 bases; unmatched junction bases: 10. Germline V gives CDR1 SQVTM, CDR2 ANQGSEA.

V gene TRBV12-3 or TRBV12-4 combines with J gene TRBJ1-1; D gene uncertain. The CDR3 loop spans 13 amino acids. Trimming pared 8 bases from V and 1 base from J, leaving 11 bases between. Written as DNA, the CDR3 is TGTGCCAGCTTTTCGGGCTGGAACACTGAAGCTTTCTTT. It codes for CASFSGWNTEAFF.

The chain employs TRBV6-5 and TRBJ1-1; 7 nucleotides align to TRBD1. There are 13 residues in the CDR3. With 10 bases clipped from V and 5 bases from J, the junction kept 10 bases outside the gene matches. CDR1 is MNHEY, CDR2 SVGAGI, per germline. The CDR3 is CATTAGGETEAFF. The CDR3 DNA reads as TGTGCCACCACCGCAGGGGGGGAAACTGAAGCTTTCTTT.

The chain carries TRBV7-2 and TRBJ2-7; perhaps D is TRBD1 or TRBD2 (6 bases each). Germline loops: CDR1 SGHTA, CDR2 FQGNSA. V was pared by 6 bases and J by 4 bases, with 16 bases between. The CDR3 contains 14 residues. The CDR3 bases are TGTGCCAGCAGGCGCGGGACAAACTTTTACGAGCAGTACTTC. Encoded protein: CASRRGTNFYEQYF.

The V call is TRBV4-3, the J call TRBJ1-2, with D tentatively TRBD1 (6 bases). Germline CDR1 and CDR2: LGHNA and YSLEER. The CDR3 has 14 amino acids. Trimming stripped 1 base from V and 7 bases from J, with 13 bases between. CDR3 region: CASSQGTRDIGYTF. For the CDR3, the DNA is TGCGCCAGCAGCCAAGGCACTAGGGACATTGGCTACACCTTC.

CDR3 DNA: TGTGCCAGCAGTGAAAAAGGGGGAGGAGAAAAACTGTTTTTT. This codes for CASSEKGGGEKLFF. V gene TRBV6-1 combines with J gene TRBJ1-4, with D possibly being TRBD1 (6 bases). V was trimmed by 2 bases and J by 8 bases, leaving 12 bases between them. The CDR3 is 14 amino acids. Germline V lookup: CDR1 MNHNS, CDR2 SASEGT.

The chain carries TRBV4-3 and TRBJ2-7; perhaps TRBD1 as D (6 bases). Germline CDR1 reads LGHNA; CDR2 reads YSLEER. The CDR3 spans 13 residues. Trimming removed 3 bases from V and 1 base from J, with 7 bases in between. The CDR3 region has the DNA TGCGCCAGCAGCCAGGGGGCTTCCTACGAGCAGTACTTC. Protein sequence: CASSQGASYEQYF.

The chain couples TRBV11-1 to TRBJ2-7; 8 bases align to TRBD2. Germline V gene sequence: CDR1 SGHAT, CDR2 FQDESV (reference sequence). CDR3 length: 15 residues. Trimming at V came to 5 bases and at J to 3 bases, leaving 9 bases not matched to a gene. CDR3 in amino acids: CASSPILAAFYEQYF. The DNA of the CDR3 is TGTGCCAGCAGCCCAATACTAGCGGCGTTCTACGAGCAGTACTTC.

The V gene is TRBV11-2, the J gene TRBJ2-1; 12 nucleotides match TRBD2. The CDR3 covers 15 residues. Germline lookup yields CDR1 SGHAT and CDR2 FQNNGV. V was pared by 4 bases and J by 4 bases, with 2 bases of the junction left unmatched. The CDR3 is CASSSLAGGYNEQFF. In nucleotides, the CDR3 is TGTGCCAGCAGCTCCCTAGCGGGGGGGTACAATGAGCAGTTCTTC.

The chain couples TRBV5-5 to TRBJ2-6; 9 bases map to TRBD1. Trimming at V came to 4 bases and at J to 0 bases, leaving 11 bases not matched to a gene. Per the germline V gene, CDR1 is SGHKS and CDR2 is YYEKEE (reference sequence). The CDR3 spans 19 residues. CDR3: CASSPDRDRDPSGANVLTF. The CDR3 region has the DNA TGTGCCAGCAGCCCAGATAGGGACAGGGACCCCTCTGGGGCCAACGTCCTGACTTTC.